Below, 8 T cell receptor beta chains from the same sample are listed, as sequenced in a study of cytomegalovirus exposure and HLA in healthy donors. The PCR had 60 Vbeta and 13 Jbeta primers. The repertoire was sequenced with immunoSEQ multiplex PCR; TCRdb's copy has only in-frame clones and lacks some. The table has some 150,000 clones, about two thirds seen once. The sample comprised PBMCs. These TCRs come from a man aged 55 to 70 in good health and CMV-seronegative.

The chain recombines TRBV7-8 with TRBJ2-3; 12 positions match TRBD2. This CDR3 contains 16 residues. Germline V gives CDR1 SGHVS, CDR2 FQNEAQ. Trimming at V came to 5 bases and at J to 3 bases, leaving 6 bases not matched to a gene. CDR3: CASSPGLAGGTDTQYF. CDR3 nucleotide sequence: TGTGCCAGCAGCCCCGGGCTAGCGGGAGGGACAGATACGCAGTATTTT.

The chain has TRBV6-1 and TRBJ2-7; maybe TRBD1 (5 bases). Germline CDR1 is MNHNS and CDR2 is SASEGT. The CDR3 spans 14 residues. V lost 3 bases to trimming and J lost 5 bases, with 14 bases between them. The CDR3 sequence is CASSEGLAMDEQYF. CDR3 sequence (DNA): TGTGCCAGCAGTGAGGGGCTGGCCATGGACGAGCAGTACTTC.

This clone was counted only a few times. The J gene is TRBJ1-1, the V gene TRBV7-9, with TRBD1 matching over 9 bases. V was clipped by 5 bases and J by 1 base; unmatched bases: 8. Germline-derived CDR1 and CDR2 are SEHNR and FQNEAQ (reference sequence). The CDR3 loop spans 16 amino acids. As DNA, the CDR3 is TGTGCCAGCAGCCCCCGACAGGGGGGGACGAACACTGAAGCTTTCTTT. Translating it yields CASSPRQGGTNTEAFF.

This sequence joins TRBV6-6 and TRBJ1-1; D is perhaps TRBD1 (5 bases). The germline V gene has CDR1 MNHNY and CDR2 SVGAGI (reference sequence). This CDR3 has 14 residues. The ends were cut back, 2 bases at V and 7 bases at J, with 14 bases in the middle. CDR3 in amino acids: CASSYQGRDGEAFF. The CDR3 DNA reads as TGTGCCAGCAGTTACCAGGGTAGGGATGGTGAAGCTTTCTTT.

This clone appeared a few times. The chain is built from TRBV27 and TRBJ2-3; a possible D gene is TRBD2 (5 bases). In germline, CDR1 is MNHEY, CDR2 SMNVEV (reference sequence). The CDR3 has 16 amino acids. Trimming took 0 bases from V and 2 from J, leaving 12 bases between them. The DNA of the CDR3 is TGTGCCAGCAGTTTATCGTGGATAGCGATCACAGATACGCAGTATTTT. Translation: CASSLSWIAITDTQYF.

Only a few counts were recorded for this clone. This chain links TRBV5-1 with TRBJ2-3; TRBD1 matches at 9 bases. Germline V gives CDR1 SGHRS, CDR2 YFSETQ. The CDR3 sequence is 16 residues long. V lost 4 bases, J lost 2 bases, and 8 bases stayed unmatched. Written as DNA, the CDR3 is TGCGCCAGCAGCAAGACAGGGGGGTCCTACACAGATACGCAGTATTTT. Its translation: CASSKTGGSYTDTQYF. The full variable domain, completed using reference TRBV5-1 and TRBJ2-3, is KAGVTQTPRYLIKTRGQQVTLSCSPISGHRSVSWYQQTPGQGLQFLFEYFSETQRNKGNFPGRFSGRQFSNSRSEMNVSTLELGDSALYLCASSKTGGSYTDTQYFGPGTRLTVL.

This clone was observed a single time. The CDR3 sequence is CASSLADATGVYEQYF. In DNA form, the CDR3 reads TGCGCCAGCAGCTTGGCGGATGCGACAGGAGTCTACGAGCAGTACTTC. The chain is built from TRBV5-1 and TRBJ2-7; TRBD1 might be the D (6 bases). This CDR3 comprises 16 residues. Germline CDR1 SGHRS, CDR2 YFSETQ. V lost 0 bases, J lost 3 bases, and 16 bases lay in between.

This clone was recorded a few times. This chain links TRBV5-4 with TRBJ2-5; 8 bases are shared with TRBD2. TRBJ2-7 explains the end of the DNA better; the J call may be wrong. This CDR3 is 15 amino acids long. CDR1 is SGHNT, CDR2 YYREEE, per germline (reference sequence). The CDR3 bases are TGTGCCAGCAGCTTCGGGACTAGGCCTCCCTACGAGCAGTACTTC. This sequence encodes CASSFGTRPPYEQYF.